A selection of T cell receptor beta chains follows, all from one sample in a study of blood T cell repertoires in COVID-19. Clones were read by immunoSEQ multiplex PCR, and TCRdb kept only the in-frame ones, dropping some. The sample has approximately 130,000 clones; 83% are singletons. Sequenced: peripheral blood. The receptors shown here come from a man aged 80 or over with active or convalescent COVID-19. Both conserved end residues are part of each CDR3. The order of the fields is D gene, V gene, CDR3 length, J gene, clone size, CDR3 DNA, CDR3 protein. D genes are given only for firm matches. Not every row has a clone size; where given, it reads once, few, many or a size class.

d_gene: TRBD1
v_gene: TRBV7-2
len: 18
j_gene: TRBJ2-2
abundance: .
CDR3nt: TGTGCCAGCAGCTTAGCGAGGACCGGGACAGGTGGGACCGGGGAGCTGTTTTTT
CDR3aa: CASSLARTGTGGTGELFF

d_gene: .
v_gene: TRBV6-2/TRBV6-3
len: 15
j_gene: TRBJ1-1
abundance: .
CDR3nt: TGTGCCAGCAGTTACGGGCACTTGGGGGCCACTGAAGCTTTCTTT
CDR3aa: CASSYGHLGATEAFF

d_gene: .
v_gene: TRBV6-5
len: 15
j_gene: TRBJ2-7
abundance: .
CDR3nt: TGTGCCAGCAGTTACTCCGGGGGAATATCCTACGAGCAGTACTTC
CDR3aa: CASSYSGGISYEQYF

d_gene: .
v_gene: TRBV2
len: 12
j_gene: TRBJ1-1
abundance: .
CDR3nt: TGTGCCAGCAGCCCAGGGGCCACTGAAGCTTTCTTT
CDR3aa: CASSPGATEAFF

d_gene: TRBD1
v_gene: TRBV3-1/TRBV3-2
len: 14
j_gene: TRBJ2-7
abundance: .
CDR3nt: TGTGCCAGCAGCCCCAGACAGGGTGCCTACGAGCAGTACTTC
CDR3aa: CASSPRQGAYEQYF

d_gene: TRBD1
v_gene: TRBV30
len: 13
j_gene: TRBJ1-1
abundance: .
CDR3nt: TGTGCCTGGAGTGTCAATAGGGGGCTTCGAGCTTTCTTT
CDR3aa: CAWSVNRGLRAFF

d_gene: TRBD1
v_gene: TRBV11-3
len: 15
j_gene: TRBJ2-1
abundance: .
CDR3nt: TGTGCCAGCAGCATTACAGGGGGCGCGATGGGTGAGCAGTTCTTC
CDR3aa: CASSITGGAMGEQFF

d_gene: .
v_gene: TRBV29-1
len: 12
j_gene: TRBJ2-7
abundance: few
CDR3nt: TGCAGCGGAATAGTGCCGTCCTACGAGCAGTACTTC
CDR3aa: CSGIVPSYEQYF

d_gene: .
v_gene: TRBV30
len: 13
j_gene: TRBJ1-2
abundance: many
CDR3nt: TGTGCCTGGGGTAGGAACGGGAGCTATGGCTACACCTTC
CDR3aa: CAWGRNGSYGYTF

d_gene: .
v_gene: TRBV19
len: 14
j_gene: TRBJ2-7
abundance: .
CDR3nt: TGTGCCAGTAGTGTCCTTCAGGGTAAAGGCGAGCAGTACTTC
CDR3aa: CASSVLQGKGEQYF

d_gene: TRBD2
v_gene: TRBV18
len: 15
j_gene: TRBJ2-2
abundance: .
CDR3nt: TGTGCCAGCGCTACTAGCGGGTCCTTCACCGGGGAGCTGTTTTTT
CDR3aa: CASATSGSFTGELFF

d_gene: TRBD2
v_gene: TRBV18
len: 16
j_gene: TRBJ2-3
abundance: once
CDR3nt: TGTGCCAGCTCACCGGTCCTAGCGGGGGGCACAGATACGCAGTATTTT
CDR3aa: CASSPVLAGGTDTQYF

d_gene: .
v_gene: TRBV6-5
len: 13
j_gene: TRBJ2-5
abundance: few
CDR3nt: TGTGCCAGCAGGAAGGAGGGAAAAGAGACCCAGTACTTC
CDR3aa: CASRKEGKETQYF

d_gene: .
v_gene: TRBV4-2
len: 15
j_gene: TRBJ2-3
abundance: .
CDR3nt: TGTGCCAGCAGCCAAGTGGGTAGCGGAACAGATACGCAGTATTTT
CDR3aa: CASSQVGSGTDTQYF

d_gene: TRBD2
v_gene: TRBV5-5
len: 14
j_gene: TRBJ2-5
abundance: .
CDR3nt: TGTGCCAGCAGCTTAGCGGGGGGGGAAGAGACCCAGTACTTC
CDR3aa: CASSLAGGEETQYF

d_gene: .
v_gene: TRBV6-4
len: 15
j_gene: TRBJ2-1
abundance: .
CDR3nt: TGTGCCAGCAGTGACCGGAAGGGGGGGTTGAATGAGCAGTTCTTC
CDR3aa: CASSDRKGGLNEQFF

d_gene: TRBD2
v_gene: TRBV19
len: 17
j_gene: TRBJ2-6
abundance: .
CDR3nt: TGTGCCAGTAGTACCCTCGGGGGGGCAACTGGGGCCAACGTCCTGACTTTC
CDR3aa: CASSTLGGATGANVLTF

d_gene: .
v_gene: TRBV11-3
len: 14
j_gene: TRBJ2-2
abundance: .
CDR3nt: TGTGCCAGCAGCTTTACAGGGTTCGCCGGGGAGCTGTTTTTT
CDR3aa: CASSFTGFAGELFF

d_gene: TRBD1
v_gene: TRBV6-2/TRBV6-3
len: 16
j_gene: TRBJ1-2
abundance: few
CDR3nt: TGTGCCAGCAGTTACTCGAAGGGGGCCATACGAGAAGGCTACACCTTC
CDR3aa: CASSYSKGAIREGYTF

d_gene: TRBD1
v_gene: TRBV6-5
len: 13
j_gene: TRBJ2-6
abundance: once
CDR3nt: TGTACGACAGGGGCCTCTGGGGCCAACGTCCTGACTTTC
CDR3aa: CTTGASGANVLTF

d_gene: .
v_gene: TRBV5-4
len: 13
j_gene: TRBJ2-5
abundance: .
CDR3nt: TGTGCCAGCAGCCACCCGGACAAAGAGACCCAGTACTTC
CDR3aa: CASSHPDKETQYF